The 16 T cell receptor beta chains below were found in one sample sequenced in a study of CD8+ T cells in alopecia areata. RNA extraction and reverse transcription yielded cDNA as sequencing template. Method: immunoSEQ multiplex PCR; TCRdb's copy keeps in-frame clones and lacks some. Of about 64,000 clones listed, 44% are singletons. Material: NKG2D-low CD8+ T cells sorted from blood. The source is a human donor with alopecia areata.

This clone is a singleton in its sample. The V and J genes are TRBV7-8 and TRBJ2-7, with D possibly being TRBD1 (7 bases). Per germline, CDR1 SGHVS and CDR2 FQNEAQ. The CDR3 runs to 15 residues. V dropped 5 bases and J dropped 7 bases, with 21 bases sitting between them. CDR3 nucleotides: TGTGCCAGCAGCAAGGGGGCCGCCTCCCGGGGGGAGCAGTACTTC. As protein: CASSKGAASRGEQYF.

The DNA for the CDR3 is TGCGCCAGCAGTCCCCCCGCCGGGACAGACCTCACAGATACGCAGTATTTT. Its translation is CASSPPAGTDLTDTQYF. The chain carries TRBV23-1 and TRBJ2-3, with 7 bases that match TRBD1. TRBV23-1 is an ORF; its function is uncertain. CDR3 length: 17 residues. The ends lost 4 bases at V and 2 bases at J; junction bases unmatched: 12.

For the CDR3, the DNA is TGTGCCATCAGTCCTACTAGCGGATACAATGAGCAGTTCTTC. Protein sequence: CAISPTSGYNEQFF. The chain joins TRBV10-3 to TRBJ2-1; 8 nucleotides agree with TRBD2. The CDR3 extends over 14 amino acids. Trimming took 5 bases from V and 4 from J; bases not matched to a gene: 4. CDR1 is ENHRY, CDR2 SYGVKD, per germline.

V is TRBV6-5 and J is TRBJ2-1; D is ambiguous. Trimming took off 2 bases at V and 7 bases at J, with 3 bases between the two ends. The length of the CDR3 is 11 residues. Germline V lookup: CDR1 MNHEY, CDR2 SVGAGI. The CDR3 bases are TGTGCCAGCAGTTACGGTAATGAGCAGTTCTTC. Its translation is CASSYGNEQFF.

This clone was recorded only once. This chain connects TRBV13 to TRBJ2-5; 7 bases match TRBD2. Germline assignment: CDR1 PRHDT and CDR2 FYEKMQ (reference sequence). This CDR3 contains 15 residues. V was pared by 0 bases and J by 3 bases, with 4 bases of the junction left unmatched. CDR3 protein: CASSLGRLAEETQYF. DNA for the CDR3: TGTGCCAGCAGCTTAGGCCGTCTAGCGGAAGAGACCCAGTACTTC.

This chain connects TRBV5-6 to TRBJ2-3; a weak D match, TRBD1 (5 bases). Trimming pared 0 bases from V and 13 bases from J, leaving 9 bases between. Germline loops: CDR1 SGHDT, CDR2 YYEEEE. CDR3 length equals 11 residues. The DNA of the CDR3 is TGTGCCAGCAGCTTGGACAGGTCCGAGTATTTT. Amino acids: CASSLDRSEYF. The entire variable domain, with the rest obtained from reference TRBV5-6 and TRBJ2-3, is as follows: DAGVTQSPTHLIKTRGQQVTLRCSPKSGHDTVSWYQQALGQGPQFIFQYYEEEERQRGNFPDRFSGHQFPNYSSELNVNALLLGDSALYLCASSLDRSEYFGPGTRLTVL.

This clone was seen more than once but under ten times. Here the CDR3 reads CAISGGPLTGRKTQYF. In DNA, the CDR3 is TGTGCCATCAGTGGAGGCCCCCTAACAGGGAGGAAGACCCAGTACTTC. The chain links TRBV10-3 to TRBJ2-5, with D tentatively TRBD1 or TRBD2 (6 bases each). This CDR3 has 16 amino acids. Germline assignment: CDR1 ENHRY and CDR2 SYGVKD. With 4 bases removed from V and 6 bases from J, the gap between germline ends came to 21 bases.

The V gene is TRBV5-5, the J gene TRBJ2-7; D is possibly TRBD1 (6 bases). The CDR3 spans 14 residues. Germline CDR1 and CDR2: SGHKS and YYEKEE (reference sequence). V lost 4 bases and J lost 4, with 15 bases in between. This CDR3 is CASSADLTGYEQYF. The CDR3 bases are TGTGCCAGCAGCGCAGATCTAACAGGGTACGAGCAGTACTTC.

The chain recombines TRBV4-1 with TRBJ2-1, with a possible D match to TRBD2 (5 bases). V was clipped by 4 bases and J by 6 bases, with 16 bases between them. The CDR3 is 15 residues long. CDR1 is MGHRA and CDR2 is YSYEKL in the germline V gene. The CDR3 is CASSLARGPINEQFF. In DNA, the CDR3 is TGCGCCAGCAGCCTTGCAAGAGGGCCTATCAATGAGCAGTTCTTC.

This clone has only one observation. The chain carries TRBV25-1 and TRBJ2-3; 10 bases agree with TRBD2. CDR3 size: 15 residues. Germline V lookup: CDR1 MGHDK, CDR2 SYGVNS. V trimming: 5 bases; J trimming: 6 bases; junction bases outside the gene matches: 8. The CDR3 region has the DNA TGTGCCAGCAGTAGACCGGGACTAGCGAGGGATACGCAGTATTTT. The encoded protein is CASSRPGLARDTQYF.

This chain connects TRBV4-3 to TRBJ2-1; TRBD2 agrees at 11 bases. Germline-derived CDR1 and CDR2 are LGHNA and YSLEER. The length of the CDR3 is 15 residues. V lost 4 bases and J lost 3; bases outside the gene matches: 2. The CDR3 spells CASSLGLAVYNEQFF. For the CDR3, the DNA is TGCGCCAGCAGCCTGGGACTAGCGGTCTACAATGAGCAGTTCTTC.

This clone was seen only a few times. The chain joins TRBV29-1 to TRBJ2-3; D is unclear. This CDR3 has 11 amino acids. CDR1 is SQVTM, CDR2 ANQGSEA, per germline. CDR3 DNA sequence: TGCAGTCAGATCGTCGCAGATACGCAGTATTTT. Protein product: CSQIVADTQYF.

The chain uses TRBV5-6 and TRBJ2-1, with 9 nucleotides matching TRBD1. After removal of 3 bases from V and 5 bases from J, the junction contained 9 bases not matched to a gene. The CDR3 sequence is 16 residues long. Germline loops: CDR1 SGHDT, CDR2 YYEEEE. In DNA, the CDR3 is TGTGCCAGCAGCTCCTGGGGGACAGGGAGTCACAATGAGCAGTTCTTC. Translation gives CASSSWGTGSHNEQFF.

The chain combines TRBV4-1 with TRBJ2-7; 8 bases align to TRBD2. This CDR3 region has 15 residues. The trim removed 1 base at V and 7 bases at J, leaving 9 bases unmatched. Germline CDR1 MGHRA, CDR2 YSYEKL. The CDR3 coding sequence is TGCGCCAGCAGCCAAGTACCGGGGGGGCCTAAAGAGCAGTACTTC. Protein: CASSQVPGGPKEQYF.

This sequence joins TRBV4-3 and TRBJ2-3; TRBD2 matches at 9 bases. V lost 0 bases to trimming and J lost 4 bases; unmatched junction nucleotides: 8. Germline CDR1 LGHNA, CDR2 YSLEER. The CDR3 sequence is 17 residues long. The CDR3 coding sequence is TGCGCCAGCAGCCAAGATCCGGGGGCGGGAGGGTCAGATACGCAGTATTTT. Translation: CASSQDPGAGGSDTQYF.

A few counts support this clone. CDR3 residues: CASSSKHPGQSQPQHF. The DNA for the CDR3 is TGTGCCAGCAGCTCAAAACATCCGGGACAGTCACAGCCCCAGCATTTT. The V and J genes are TRBV7-2 and TRBJ1-5; 7 nucleotides line up with TRBD1. The germline V gene encodes CDR1 SGHTA and CDR2 FQGNSA. V lost 4 bases, J lost 7 bases, and 13 bases stayed unmatched. CDR3 length: 16 amino acids.